This is a list of T cell receptor beta chains from one sample in a study of T cell repertoires in cytomegalovirus infection. One entry per CDR3 protein results from TCRdb running MiXCR on the reads. The sample carries 800,000 to 950,000 distinct CDR3 sequences, about 33% recorded once. For these TCRs, the target antigens are not known. The sequencing here drew on cultured CD8+ T cells from PBMCs, taken from culture after CMV antigen stimulation. These receptors all stem from a human donor in good health (CMV status not recorded). Some clones in this sample may be carry-over from other donors' samples. Each CDR3 is given with its conserved first and last residue. The D gene is left open where the match is weak. Expanded clones are given a class, and other clones once, few, many or no size at all.

v_call,d_call,clone_size,j_call,cdr3_nt,cdr3_aa
TRBV7-8,TRBD2,many,TRBJ2-5,TGTGCCAGCACCTCCGGGGGGGGACCCCGTCGAGACCAGTACTTC,CASTSGGGPRRDQYF
TRBV6-2/TRBV6-3,NA,few,TRBJ2-1,TGTGCCAGCAGTTACGGTGCCCATGAGCAGTTCTTC,CASSYGAHEQFF
TRBV19,NA,few,TRBJ1-2,TGTGCCAGTAGTACCCCCGGGGGCTATGGCTACACCTTC,CASSTPGGYGYTF
TRBV4-1,TRBD1,NA,TRBJ1-2,TGCGCCAGCGGATGGTTCCCGGGACAGAGAGAAGGAGGCTACACCTTC,CASGWFPGQREGGYTF
TRBV11-3,NA,NA,TRBJ2-1,TGTGCCAGCAGCCCAGCCCAGGGGTTAAATGAGCAGTTCTTC,CASSPAQGLNEQFF
TRBV6-2/TRBV6-3,TRBD2,few,TRBJ2-3,TGTGCCAGCAGTTACGTAGCGGGGGCAGATACGCAGTATTTT,CASSYVAGADTQYF
TRBV7-9,NA,NA,TRBJ2-3,TGTGCCAGCAGCCATCCAGGACACTTCGACTCTAGCACAGATACGCAGTATTTT,CASSHPGHFDSSTDTQYF
TRBV9,TRBD1,NA,TRBJ1-1,TGTGCCAGCAGCGAATGGGACAGGCCCGCCCCCATGAACACTGAAGCTTTCTTT,CASSEWDRPAPMNTEAFF
TRBV12-3/TRBV12-4,NA,NA,TRBJ1-1,TGTGCCAGCACTTCTCCTCTGGGGAGCACTGAAGCTTTCTTT,CASTSPLGSTEAFF
TRBV10-3,NA,few,TRBJ1-1,TGTGCCATCAGGGAGGTGAACACTGAAGCTTTCTTT,CAIREVNTEAFF
TRBV15,NA,NA,TRBJ1-2,TGTGCCACCAGCAGATCAGGTGATAACTATGGCTACACCTTC,CATSRSGDNYGYTF
TRBV10-3,NA,NA,TRBJ1-4,TGTGCCATCAGCGACGGCCAGACCCAATGGCTGTTTTTT,CAISDGQTQWLFF
TRBV7-9,NA,NA,TRBJ2-1,TGTGCCAGCAGCGAGAGGGTCAGGGATGAGCAGTTCTTC,CASSERVRDEQFF
TRBV29-1,NA,NA,TRBJ1-4,TGCAGCGCCCACAAGGGAGGGAATGAAAAACTGTTTTTT,CSAHKGGNEKLFF
TRBV5-3,NA,NA,TRBJ1-2,TGTGCCAACAGCATGAGGACCGGCGGATTTGGCTATGGCTACACCTTC,CANSMRTGGFGYGYTF
TRBV20-1,TRBD1,NA,TRBJ1-1,TGCAGTGCTAGAGATAGTCACCCAGAGGTTTTCAGGGGGCAGGCTGAAGCTTTCTTT,CSARDSHPEVFRGQAEAFF
TRBV27,TRBD2,few,TRBJ2-1,TGTGCCAGCAGTTCTAGCGGGGGGGCCATAGATGAGCAGTTCTTC,CASSSSGGAIDEQFF
TRBV5-4,TRBD1,NA,TRBJ2-1,TGTGCCAGCACTACGGACAGGACCGGTGGCTACAATGAGCAGTTCTTC,CASTTDRTGGYNEQFF
TRBV7-6,TRBD1,once,TRBJ1-3,TGTGCCAGCAGCTCCTCCGGGACAGGGGAGGCTGGAAACACCATATATTTT,CASSSSGTGEAGNTIYF
TRBV7-9,NA,few,TRBJ2-1,TGTGCCAGCAGCCACGGGACAACTGAGCAGTTCTTC,CASSHGTTEQFF
TRBV10-3,NA,few,TRBJ2-7,TGTGCCATCAGTGGGAGCCCGACAGGCAGCTCCTACGAGCAGTACTTC,CAISGSPTGSSYEQYF
TRBV7-6,TRBD2,many,TRBJ2-2,TGTGCCAGCAGCTTAGCGTCCCGGGGGGGGCAGCACGGGGAGCTGTTTTTT,CASSLASRGGQHGELFF
TRBV9,NA,NA,TRBJ2-1,TGTGCCAGCAGCGAGACGGCAGGGCCGGGAAATGAGCAGTTCTTC,CASSETAGPGNEQFF